Following are 16 T cell receptor beta chains from one sample sequenced in a study of shared clonotypes between healthy human individuals. Libraries were prepared by immunoSEQ multiplex PCR; TCRdb keeps only in-frame clonotypes and omits some of them. This sample carries about 2.4 million clones, around nine tenths of them seen once, and the ten largest clones take 0.13% to 0.15%. The source material was naive CD4+ T cells sorted from blood. Subset given: CD45RA+ positively selected. These TCRs come from a man aged 18 to 30 in good health.

The chain recombines TRBV19 with TRBJ2-3; 10 positions agree with TRBD2. This CDR3 region has 16 residues. The germline V gene encodes CDR1 LNHDA and CDR2 SQIVND (reference sequence). The trim removed 5 bases at V and 4 bases at J, leaving 9 bases unmatched. CDR3 DNA: TGTGCCAGTAGTTCCCGACAGCGGGGGGGCCCAGATACGCAGTATTTT. This translates into CASSSRQRGGPDTQYF.

The J gene is TRBJ2-5, the V gene TRBV11-2; 11 positions agree with TRBD2. The CDR3 is made up of 16 amino acids. CDR1 is SGHAT and CDR2 is FQNNGV in the germline V gene. With V trimmed by 0 bases and J by 5 bases, 5 bases remained unmatched. As DNA, the CDR3 is TGTGCCAGCAGCTTAGATCTAGCGGGAGGTCTGGAGACCCAGTACTTC. Translating gives CASSLDLAGGLETQYF.

V usage is TRBV11-2 and J usage is TRBJ2-5; D is uncertain. Judging by the DNA end, TRBJ2-7 fits better; the J call may be wrong. Germline CDR1 and CDR2: SGHAT and FQNNGV. This CDR3 is built from 15 residues. CDR3 residues: CASSLGTSFSYEQYF. The CDR3 nucleotides are TGTGCCAGCAGCTTAGGTACCTCATTCTCCTACGAGCAGTACTTC.

CDR3 sequence reads: CASSLEPGPSYEQYF. The CDR3 DNA reads TGCGCCAGCAGCTTGGAGCCAGGGCCTTCCTACGAGCAGTACTTC. The rearrangement links TRBV5-1 to TRBJ2-7; D possibly corresponds to TRBD1 (5 bases). This CDR3 contains 15 residues. CDR1 is SGHRS and CDR2 is YFSETQ in the germline V gene. V lost 0 bases and J lost 1, with 11 bases in between.

The chain carries TRBV19 and TRBJ2-3; the match to TRBD1 covers 7 bases. Germline lookup yields CDR1 LNHDA and CDR2 SQIVND (reference sequence). This CDR3 comprises 14 residues. J gave up 4 bases and V 5 bases, and 6 bases lay outside the gene matches. CDR3 coding DNA: TGTGCCAGTAGTGTCACAGGGGTGGCAGATACGCAGTATTTT. This encodes CASSVTGVADTQYF.

The chain employs TRBV29-1 and TRBJ2-2; 8 nucleotides align to TRBD2. Germline-derived CDR1 and CDR2 are SQVTM and ANQGSEA. The CDR3 runs to 13 residues. The junction had 5 bases not matched to a gene; V was cut back by 7 bases and J by 4 bases. CDR3 sequence (DNA): TGCAGCGCCGGGGGGGGCGGCACCGGGGAGCTGTTTTTT. Translated, it gives CSAGGGGTGELFF.

The table lists this clone with a few counts. The rearrangement joins TRBV2 to TRBJ1-5, with D possibly TRBD1 on 5 matching bases. From germline, CDR1 is SNHLY and CDR2 FYNNEI. The CDR3 is made up of 12 amino acids. CDR3 sequence reads: CATSGDLGPQHF. In DNA form, the CDR3 reads TGTGCTACGTCCGGGGACCTGGGCCCCCAGCATTTT.

The chain links TRBV11-2 to TRBJ1-1; 7 bases are a match to TRBD1. The ends lost 5 bases at V and 5 bases at J; junction bases unmatched: 2. Germline V gene sequence: CDR1 SGHAT, CDR2 FQNNGV. The CDR3 sequence is 12 residues long. The CDR3 DNA reads TGTGCCAGCAGCAAACAGGGGACTGAAGCTTTCTTT. It encodes CASSKQGTEAFF.

The rearrangement joins TRBV11-1 to TRBJ2-3; 7 nucleotides line up with TRBD1. Germline assignment: CDR1 SGHAT and CDR2 FQDESV (reference sequence). Unmatched junction bases numbered 6, after V lost 4 bases and J lost 2 bases. The CDR3 loop spans 15 amino acids. In nucleotides, the CDR3 is TGTGCCAGCAGCTCGAGGGGGCAGATCACAGATACGCAGTATTTT. Its translation: CASSSRGQITDTQYF.

This sequence joins TRBV19 and TRBJ2-1; the D gene is possibly TRBD1 (6 bases). Germline CDR1 LNHDA, CDR2 SQIVND (reference sequence). This CDR3 is built from 15 residues. V lost 6 bases and J lost 4, with 16 bases in between. CDR3 protein: CASSKTTGSYNEQFF. The CDR3 nucleotides read TGTGCCAGTAGCAAAACTACAGGGTCATACAATGAGCAGTTCTTC.

The chain's CDR3 is CASSTGLTGPYEQYF. In DNA, the CDR3 is TGTGCCAGCAGCACCGGACTAACAGGACCCTACGAGCAGTACTTC. The V gene is TRBV7-2, the J gene TRBJ2-7, with a tentative D call TRBD2 (6 bases). The ends were cut back, 5 bases at V and 2 bases at J, with 16 bases in the middle. The CDR3 is 15 amino acids. CDR1 SGHTA and CDR2 FQGNSA come from the germline V gene. The variable domain in full, with the rest retrieved from reference TRBV7-2 and TRBJ2-7, is GAGVSQSPSNKVTEKGKDVELRCDPISGHTALYWYRQSLGQGLEFLIYFQGNSAPDKSGLPSDRFSAERTGGSVSTLTIQRTQQEDSAVYLCASSTGLTGPYEQYFGPGTRLTVT.

The chain joins TRBV29-1 to TRBJ2-5; possibly TRBD2 for D (5 bases). The V and J ends lost 3 bases and 4 bases respectively, with 15 bases between them. This CDR3 is built from 14 residues. Germline V gene data show CDR1 as SQVTM and CDR2 as ANQGSEA. CDR3: CSVEMVLGRETQYF. The CDR3 DNA reads TGCAGCGTTGAGATGGTCTTGGGGAGAGAGACCCAGTACTTC.

The genes are TRBV2 and TRBJ1-6, with a possible D match to TRBD1 (6 bases). Germline-derived CDR1 and CDR2 are SNHLY and FYNNEI. The CDR3 extends over 14 amino acids. The V gene lost 6 bases and the J gene lost 4 bases, with 10 bases spanning the gap. The chain's CDR3 is CASSPGQYNSPLHF. The CDR3 coding sequence is TGTGCCAGCAGCCCGGGACAATATAATTCACCCCTCCACTTT.

This chain links TRBV21-1 with TRBJ2-7; the table's D call, TRBD1, has no DNA check behind it. TRBV21-1 constitutes a pseudogene. The CDR3 is 17 residues long. The CDR3 sequence: CASSKGSPRQNHYEQYF. DNA of the CDR3: TGTGCCAGCAGCAAAGGGTCTCCGAGACAGAACCACTACGAGCAGTACTTC.

On this clone itself: The same CDR3 arises from other DNA sequences in this sample as well. The chain links TRBV19 to TRBJ2-3; 13 bases match TRBD2. This CDR3 is built from 16 residues. The trim removed 6 bases at V and 1 base at J, leaving 4 bases unmatched. Looked up from germline, CDR1 is LNHDA and CDR2 is SQIVND (reference sequence). CDR3 residues: CASRGLAGDRTDTQYF. In nucleotides, the CDR3 is TGTGCCAGTAGAGGACTAGCGGGGGACCGCACAGATACGCAGTATTTT.

This clone was found once. The chain employs TRBV2 and TRBJ2-3, with D perhaps matching TRBD2 (5 bases). This CDR3 has 13 residues. Germline V gene data show CDR1 as SNHLY and CDR2 as FYNNEI. Trimming took 8 bases from V and 2 from J, leaving 11 bases between them. The DNA for the CDR3 is TGTGCCAGCGCAGCGGAGATCACAGATACGCAGTATTTT. This encodes CASAAEITDTQYF. Full variable domain (missing parts from reference TRBV2 and TRBJ2-3): EPEVTQTPSHQVTQMGQEVILRCVPISNHLYFYWYRQILGQKVEFLVSFYNNEISEKSEIFDDQFSVERPDGSNFTLKIRSTKLEDSAMYFCASAAEITDTQYFGPGTRLTVL.